This T cell receptor beta chain was sequenced in a study of T cells after yellow fever vaccination (dated by TCRdb to about 2019). In the study overall: The SMART-Seq v4 Ultra Low Input RNA kit was used to prepare libraries from fractions with low cell numbers. Two healthy male donors made up the cohort, one aged 18 to 29 years and the other aged 30 to 40 years. Blood was collected at multiple timepoints before and after primary and secondary immunization, and bulk PBMC replicates and cell subsets were isolated. To follow T-cell clones before and after primary and booster YFV17D yellow fever vaccination, bulk TCR alpha and beta repertoires were sequenced over time.

According to the study, the label for this sample's treatment or condition signals: live attenuated yellow fever vaccine strain. At each blood-draw timepoint, two biological replicates of bulk PBMCs were collected. A standard Ficoll-Paque protocol was used to isolate PBMCs from peripheral blood. TriZol was used to extract RNA from bulk PBMCs, from CD4 and CD8 fractions, and from dextramer-positive and dextramer-negative fractions. There are many counts of this clonotype. Its antigen remains undetermined. Base quality data are lacking; no much larger clone is found one base away. The paper's findings and limits, for the study overall: A small fraction of clonotypes appeared in both the CD4 and CD8 compartments, likely as a result of convergent recombination. Compared with the primary T-cell response, the secondary T-cell response was weaker but faster, peaking on day 5 rather than day 15. Computational filtering was required because FACS-sorted repertoires could contain abundant contaminating clonotypes from the bulk population. Most clones expanded after primary vaccination (around 96% of CD4 and around nine tenths of CD8) were re-detected after the booster, suggesting that broad memory maintenance occurred. Only a couple of donors were included in the study, so the extent to which the findings can be generalized is limited.

TCR cDNA was synthesized by 5'RACE template switching, through which a universal primer site and unique molecular identifiers were introduced. Priming of cDNA synthesis was performed from both the TCR alpha and TCR beta constant segments. Library amplification used two PCR steps, and the second PCR step added sample barcodes and sequencing adapters. Sequencing of the libraries was done on either Illumina HiSeq 2500 (2x100 bp) or NovaSeq (2x150 bp). Under the source paper's analysis protocol: Demultiplexing of reads and collapsing into UMI consensus sequences were performed with MIGEC, and V(D)J alignment was carried out with MiXCR. Vaccine-responding clonotypes were defined with edgeR using replicate PBMC samples, requiring FDR below 0.01 and a log2 fold change above 5 up to day 15. Each bulk clonotype was labeled CD4 or CD8 based on which sequenced repertoire, CD4 or CD8, contained the clonotype at higher abundance. Starting from the raw public reads, TCRdb applied fastp trimming at Q25, assembled clones with MiXCR and retained in-frame beta chains. One record per CDR3 amino acid sequence lists the most common genes and DNA. TCRdb, not the authors, supplied the V and J calls. Counted in this sample were approximately 340,000 distinct CDR3 sequences; 7.5% to 9% of them appeared once. Of the sample, about a sixth is held by the ten largest clones.

CDR1 and CDR2, per the germline V gene, are SGHTA and FQGNSA. The CDR3, cysteine through valine, is 13 amino acids long. Only the CDR3 portion is preserved as DNA: 39 bases, with reading frame beginning at the first base. Trimming leaves V shorter by 8 bases and J shorter by 4 bases, with the junction holding 4 bases beyond the gene matches. This receptor was identified in a man aged 18 to 30 who received the YFV17D yellow fever vaccine. The sample here was PBMCs, taken on the day of the first yellow fever vaccination. The V gene is TRBV7-2 and the J gene is TRBJ2-7; 11 of the junction bases match TRBD2. The DNA sequence follows: TGTGCCAGCGGGCTAGCGGGGGGATACGAGCAGTACGTC. It translates to CASGLAGGYEQYV.